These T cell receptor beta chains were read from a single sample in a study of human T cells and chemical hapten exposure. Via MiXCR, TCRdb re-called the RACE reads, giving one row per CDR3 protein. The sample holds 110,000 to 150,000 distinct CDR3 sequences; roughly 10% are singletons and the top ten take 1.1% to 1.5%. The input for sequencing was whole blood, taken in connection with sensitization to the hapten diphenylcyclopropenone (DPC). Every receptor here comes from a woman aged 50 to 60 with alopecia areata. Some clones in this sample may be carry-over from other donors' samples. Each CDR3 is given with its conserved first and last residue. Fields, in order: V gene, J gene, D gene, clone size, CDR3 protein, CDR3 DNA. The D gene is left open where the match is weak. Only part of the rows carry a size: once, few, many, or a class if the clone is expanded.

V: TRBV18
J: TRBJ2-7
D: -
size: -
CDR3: CASSPEGLARGNEQYF
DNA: TGTGCCAGCTCACCAGAGGGGCTAGCGAGGGGGAACGAGCAGTACTTC

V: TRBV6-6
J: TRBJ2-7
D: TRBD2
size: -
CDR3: CASTERAGTSAYEQYF
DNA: TGTGCCAGCACCGAAAGGGCGGGGACTAGCGCCTACGAGCAGTACTTC

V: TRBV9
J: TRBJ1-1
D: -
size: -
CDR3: CASSVAPAKNTEAFF
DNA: TGTGCCAGCAGCGTAGCCCCAGCAAAGAACACTGAAGCTTTCTTT

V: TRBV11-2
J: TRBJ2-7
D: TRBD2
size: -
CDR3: CASSMGLAWEQYF
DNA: TGTGCCAGCAGCATGGGACTAGCGTGGGAGCAGTACTTC

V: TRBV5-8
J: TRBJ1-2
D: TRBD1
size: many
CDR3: CASSREGAYGYTF
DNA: TGTGCCAGCAGCCGTGAGGGGGCCTATGGCTACACCTTC

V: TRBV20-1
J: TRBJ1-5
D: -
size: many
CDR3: CSASPPRGGTGNQPQHF
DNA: TGCAGTGCTAGCCCTCCGAGGGGGGGCACGGGCAATCAGCCCCAGCATTTT

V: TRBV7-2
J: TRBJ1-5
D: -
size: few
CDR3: CASSFQNYQPQHF
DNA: TGTGCCAGCAGCTTCCAGAACTATCAGCCCCAGCATTTT

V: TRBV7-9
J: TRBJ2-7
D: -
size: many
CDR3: CASSLVDSGSYEQYF
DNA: TGTGCCAGCAGCTTAGTTGACAGTGGGTCCTACGAGCAGTACTTC

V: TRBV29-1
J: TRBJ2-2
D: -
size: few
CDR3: CSVERQAAGELFF
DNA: TGCAGCGTTGAGAGACAGGCGGCCGGGGAGCTGTTTTTT

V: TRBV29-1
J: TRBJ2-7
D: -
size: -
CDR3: CSVEVGRNEQYF
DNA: TGCAGCGTTGAGGTTGGGAGGAATGAGCAGTACTTC

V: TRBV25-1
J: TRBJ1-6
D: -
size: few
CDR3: CASSVKGALYNSPLHF
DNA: TGTGCCAGCAGCGTTAAGGGAGCCCTCTATAATTCACCCCTCCACTTT

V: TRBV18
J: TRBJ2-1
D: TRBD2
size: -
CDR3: CASSSNSGRGNEQFF
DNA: TGTGCCAGCTCCTCCAATAGCGGGAGAGGCAATGAGCAGTTCTTC

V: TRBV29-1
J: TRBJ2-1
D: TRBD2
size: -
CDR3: CSVEETSGTYNEQFF
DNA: TGCAGCGTCGAAGAGACTAGCGGAACCTACAATGAGCAGTTCTTC

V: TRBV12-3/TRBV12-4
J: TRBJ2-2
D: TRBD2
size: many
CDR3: CASSLGGAGNTGELFF
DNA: TGTGCCAGCAGTCTCGGGGGGGCCGGGAACACCGGGGAGCTGTTTTTT

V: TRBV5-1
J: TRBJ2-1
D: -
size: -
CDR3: CVSSSEATSYNEQFF
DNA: TGCGTCAGCAGCTCCGAGGCCACCTCCTACAATGAGCAGTTCTTC

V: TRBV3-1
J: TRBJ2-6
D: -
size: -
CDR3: CASTPRFTGANVLTF
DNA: TGTGCCAGCACCCCGCGGTTTACTGGGGCCAACGTCCTGACTTTC

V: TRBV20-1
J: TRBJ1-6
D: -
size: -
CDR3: CSARDSASGGNSPLHF
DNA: TGCAGTGCTAGAGATTCGGCCTCCGGGGGTAATTCACCCCTCCACTTT

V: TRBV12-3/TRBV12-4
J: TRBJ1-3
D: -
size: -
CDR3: CASSFDSISGNTIYF
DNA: TGTGCCAGCAGTTTTGACAGTATCTCTGGAAACACCATATATTTT

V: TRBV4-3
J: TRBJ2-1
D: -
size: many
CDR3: CASSQEYRHPLYEQFF
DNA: TGCGCCAGCAGCCAAGAATATAGGCACCCCCTCTATGAGCAGTTCTTC

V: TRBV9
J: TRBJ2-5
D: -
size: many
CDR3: CASSPPGQGGLETQYF
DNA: TGTGCCAGCAGCCCCCCTGGACAGGGAGGGTTGGAGACCCAGTACTTC

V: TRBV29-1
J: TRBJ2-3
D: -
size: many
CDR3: CSVDPSTDTQYF
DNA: TGCAGCGTTGACCCGAGTACAGATACGCAGTATTTT

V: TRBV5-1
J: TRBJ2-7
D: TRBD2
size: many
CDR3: CASSSRGGTHSYEQYF
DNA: TGCGCCAGCAGCTCGCGGGGAGGGACGCACTCCTACGAGCAGTACTTC

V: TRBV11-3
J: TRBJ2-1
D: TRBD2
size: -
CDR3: CASSLDQGLAGTSEQFF
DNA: TGTGCCAGCAGCTTAGATCAAGGGCTAGCGGGAACTAGTGAGCAGTTCTTC

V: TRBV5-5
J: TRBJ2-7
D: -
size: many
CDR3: CASQLRQVQNEQYF
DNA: TGTGCCAGCCAACTCCGACAGGTTCAAAACGAGCAGTACTTC

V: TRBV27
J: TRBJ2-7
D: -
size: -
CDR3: CASSPILGYEQYF
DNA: TGTGCCAGCAGTCCCATTTTGGGCTACGAGCAGTACTTC

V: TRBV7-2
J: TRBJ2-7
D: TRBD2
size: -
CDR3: CASSLSAGISYEQYF
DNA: TGTGCCAGCAGCTTATCAGCGGGAATTTCCTACGAGCAGTACTTC

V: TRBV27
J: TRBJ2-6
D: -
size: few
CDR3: CASRGSNSGANVLTF
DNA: TGTGCCAGCAGAGGATCGAACTCTGGGGCCAACGTCCTGACTTTC

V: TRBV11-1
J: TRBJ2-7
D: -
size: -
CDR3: CASLTYEQYF
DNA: TGTGCCAGTTTAACCTACGAGCAGTACTTC

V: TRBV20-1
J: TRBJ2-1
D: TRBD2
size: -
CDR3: CSARRLAGESSYNEQFF
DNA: TGCAGTGCTAGGAGACTAGCGGGGGAGAGCTCCTACAATGAGCAGTTCTTC

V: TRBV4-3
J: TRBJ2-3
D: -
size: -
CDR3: CARPVRATTDTQYF
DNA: TGCGCCCGCCCTGTGAGGGCAACCACAGATACGCAGTATTTT

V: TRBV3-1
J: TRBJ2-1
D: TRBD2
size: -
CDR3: CASSRRWAGVLNEQFF
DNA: TGTGCCAGCAGTCGCCGGTGGGCGGGAGTACTTAATGAGCAGTTCTTC

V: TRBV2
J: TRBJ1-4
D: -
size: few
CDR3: CASTRYGNEKLFF
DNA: TGTGCCAGCACACGGTACGGGAATGAAAAACTGTTTTTT

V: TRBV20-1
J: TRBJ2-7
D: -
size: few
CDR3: CSASLAVYSYEQYF
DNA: TGCAGTGCTAGTCTGGCGGTCTACTCCTACGAGCAGTACTTC

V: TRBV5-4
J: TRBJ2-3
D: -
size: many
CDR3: CASSWRGSGVNTQYF
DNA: TGTGCCAGCAGCTGGAGGGGATCGGGAGTCAATACGCAGTATTTT

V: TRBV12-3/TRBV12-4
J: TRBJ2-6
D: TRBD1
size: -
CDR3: CASSSGTGSGANVLTF
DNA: TGTGCCAGCAGCTCCGGGACAGGGTCTGGGGCCAACGTCCTGACTTTC

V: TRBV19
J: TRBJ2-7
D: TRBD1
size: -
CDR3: CASSIVGTGGAEQYF
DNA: TGTGCCAGTAGTATCGTCGGGACAGGGGGGGCCGAGCAGTACTTC

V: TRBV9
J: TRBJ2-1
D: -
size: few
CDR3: CASSFISSNEQFF
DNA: TGTGCCAGCAGCTTTATATCTAGCAATGAGCAGTTCTTC

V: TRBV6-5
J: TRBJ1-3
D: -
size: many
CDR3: CASGGARVEGNTIYF
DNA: TGTGCCAGCGGAGGGGCTAGGGTGGAAGGAAACACCATATATTTT

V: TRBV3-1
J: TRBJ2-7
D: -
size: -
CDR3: CASSLPGGPEQYF
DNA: TGTGCCAGCAGTCTTCCGGGCGGCCCCGAGCAGTACTTC

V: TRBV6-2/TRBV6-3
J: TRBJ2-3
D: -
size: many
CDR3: CASSPGPLSGTDTQYF
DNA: TGTGCCAGCAGCCCGGGACCGCTCTCGGGGACAGATACGCAGTATTTT

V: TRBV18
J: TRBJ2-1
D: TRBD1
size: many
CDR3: CASSLTGGSYNEQFF
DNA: TGTGCCAGCTCACTTACAGGGGGCTCCTACAATGAGCAGTTCTTC

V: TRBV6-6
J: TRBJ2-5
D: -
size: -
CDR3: CASSYMGLASETQYF
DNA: TGTGCCAGCAGTTATATGGGGCTAGCAAGCGAGACCCAGTACTTC

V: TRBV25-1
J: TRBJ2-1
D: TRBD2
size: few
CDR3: CASSALTSGRALEQFF
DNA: TGTGCCAGCAGTGCTCTGACTAGCGGGAGGGCCCTTGAGCAGTTCTTC

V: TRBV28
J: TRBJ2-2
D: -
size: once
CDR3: CASTAVNTGELFF
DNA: TGTGCCAGCACTGCCGTCAACACCGGGGAGCTGTTTTTT

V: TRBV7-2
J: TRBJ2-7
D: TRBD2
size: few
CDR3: CASRPGGTRYEQYF
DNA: TGTGCCAGCAGACCGGGGGGGACTCGATACGAGCAGTACTTC

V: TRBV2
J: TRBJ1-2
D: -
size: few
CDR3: CAIQERGALGYTF
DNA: TGTGCCATCCAGGAGCGGGGGGCATTGGGCTACACCTTC

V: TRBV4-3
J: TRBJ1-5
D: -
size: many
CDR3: CASSPTVDNQPQHF
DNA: TGCGCCAGCAGCCCTACGGTAGACAATCAGCCCCAGCATTTT

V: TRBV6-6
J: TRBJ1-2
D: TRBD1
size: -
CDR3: CASSSSGQGAGGYTF
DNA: TGTGCCAGCAGTTCCTCCGGACAGGGGGCCGGTGGCTACACCTTC

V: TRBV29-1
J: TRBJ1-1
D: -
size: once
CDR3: CSVGRQVADTEAFF
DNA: TGCAGCGTTGGTCGACAGGTGGCGGACACTGAAGCTTTCTTT

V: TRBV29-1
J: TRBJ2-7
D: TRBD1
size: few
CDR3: CSVGKDRVGDEQYF
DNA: TGCAGCGTTGGCAAGGACAGGGTCGGAGACGAGCAGTACTTC